The 26 T cell receptor beta chains below come from one sample, sequenced in a study of T cell responses to AZD1222 COVID-19 vaccine. The protocol was immunoSEQ multiplex PCR, while the TCRdb copy is restricted to in-frame clones and leaves out a portion. This sample has 95,000 to 150,000 clones, with 80% to 90% found just once. The material was peripheral blood, obtained on day 0 of AZD1222 vaccination. The receptor set was obtained from an adult in good health.

This sequence joins TRBV29-1 and TRBJ1-1, with D unclear. CDR3 size: 15 residues. V gave up 4 bases and J gave up 1 base, with 16 bases separating them. Looked up from germline, CDR1 is SQVTM and CDR2 is ANQGSEA. The CDR3 DNA reads as TGCAGCGTTGGGAGCAGTCTTCTGGCGAACACTGAAGCTTTCTTT. Encoded protein: CSVGSSLLANTEAFF.

The chain couples TRBV18 to TRBJ1-2, with D possibly being TRBD1 (5 bases). The germline gives CDR1 KGHSH, CDR2 LQKENI. There are 16 residues in the CDR3. The V end was cut by 3 bases, the J end by 6 bases, with 20 bases between. The CDR3 DNA follows: TGTGCCAGCTCACCTGTTCTCGGTCCAGGGTTGGATGGCTACACCTTC. Protein product: CASSPVLGPGLDGYTF.

This chain uses TRBV28 with TRBJ2-1, with D possibly called TRBD1 or TRBD2 (5 bases each). Germline assignment: CDR1 MDHEN and CDR2 SYDVKM. The ends were cut back, 3 bases at V and 9 bases at J, with 18 bases in the middle. There are 15 residues in the CDR3. CDR3 coding DNA: TGTGCCAGCAGTTTTTTTGGGGGAGTTCAGGGTGAGCAGTTCTTC. Translation gives CASSFFGGVQGEQFF.

The chain combines TRBV24-1 with TRBJ1-1, with 7 positions matching TRBD1. The CDR3 contains 12 residues. The V gene end was trimmed by 10 bases and the J gene end by 1 base; junction bases not matched to a gene: 2. Germline CDR1 reads KGHDR; CDR2 reads SFDVKD. CDR3 in amino acids: CATQGPNTEAFF. The CDR3 DNA sequence: TGTGCCACACAGGGGCCGAACACTGAAGCTTTCTTT.

CDR3 DNA sequence: TGCGCCAGCAGTGGTGGCAGAGGGTACAATGAGCAGTTCTTC. Its protein is CASSGGRGYNEQFF. The J gene is TRBJ2-1, the V gene TRBV10-1, with D maybe TRBD2 (5 bases). V lost 4 bases and J 4 bases, leaving 11 bases between the germline ends. The CDR3 loop spans 14 amino acids. Germline values: CDR1 WNHNN, CDR2 SYGVQD (reference sequence).

V is TRBV7-6 and J is TRBJ2-1; D tentatively reads TRBD1 or TRBD2 (5 bases each). Germline assignment: CDR1 SGHVS and CDR2 FNYEAQ. Trimming cost V 4 bases and J 7 bases, with 17 bases left between them. The CDR3 runs to 15 residues. This CDR3 is CASSSRDVALNEQFF. DNA of the CDR3: TGTGCCAGCAGCTCCCGGGACGTTGCCCTAAATGAGCAGTTCTTC.

This rearrangement joins TRBV15 to TRBJ1-5; tentatively, D is TRBD1 (5 bases). From germline, CDR1 is LNHNV and CDR2 YYDKDF (reference sequence). Trimming cost V 5 bases and J 2 bases, with 16 bases left between them. There are 16 residues in the CDR3. CDR3 amino acids: CATSVRRGGRNQPQHF. As DNA, the CDR3 is TGTGCCACCAGCGTAAGGCGCGGGGGTCGCAATCAGCCCCAGCATTTT.

The rearrangement joins TRBV5-4 to TRBJ2-7; tentatively, D is TRBD2 (6 bases). The CDR3 loop spans 13 amino acids. Germline V lookup: CDR1 SGHNT, CDR2 YYREEE (reference sequence). Deletions cut 1 base from V and 6 bases from J, with 11 bases between. In nucleotides, the CDR3 is TGTGCCAGCAGCTTGTGGGGCGGGGTCGAGCAGTACTTC. This sequence encodes CASSLWGGVEQYF.

The V gene is TRBV28, the J gene TRBJ2-5, with D possibly matching TRBD1 (5 bases). Looked up from germline, CDR1 is MDHEN and CDR2 is SYDVKM. This CDR3 comprises 16 residues. The V end lost 3 bases, the J end lost 3 bases, and 17 bases lay between the germline ends. As DNA, the CDR3 is TGTGCCAGCAGTTTTCTCGGGCAGGGAAAGAAAGAGACCCAGTACTTC. This translates into CASSFLGQGKKETQYF.

The chain carries TRBV6-5 and TRBJ1-6, with 8 positions matching TRBD1. V lost 6 bases to trimming and J lost 8 bases; unmatched junction nucleotides: 9. The germline CDR1 and CDR2 sequences are MNHEY and SVGAGI. This CDR3 contains 15 residues. This CDR3 is CASRGSRQGHSPLHF. CDR3 DNA sequence: TGTGCCAGCAGAGGGTCGAGACAGGGGCATTCACCCCTCCACTTT.

The V call is TRBV28, the J call TRBJ2-5, with 8 bases identical to TRBD2. This CDR3 comprises 12 residues. Germline V gene sequence: CDR1 MDHEN, CDR2 SYDVKM. Trimming took 6 bases from V and 5 from J; bases not matched to a gene: 2. The CDR3 coding sequence is TGTGCCAGCAGAAGCGGGAGCGAGACCCAGTACTTC. Translated, it gives CASRSGSETQYF.

J is TRBJ2-3 and V is TRBV9, with no clear D. Trimming removed 1 base from V and 5 bases from J, with 2 bases in between. From germline, CDR1 is SGDLS and CDR2 YYNGEE. The CDR3 length is 11 residues. The CDR3 sequence: CASSVKDTQYF. The CDR3 nucleotides are TGTGCCAGCAGCGTAAAAGATACGCAGTATTTT.

The chain uses TRBV27 and TRBJ2-5; D is undetermined. V was trimmed by 3 bases and J by 5 bases, leaving 1 base between them. Germline V gene data show CDR1 as MNHEY and CDR2 as SMNVEV (reference sequence). This CDR3 contains 10 residues. CDR3 in amino acids: CASSFETQYF. CDR3 nucleotide sequence: TGTGCCAGCAGTTTTGAGACCCAGTACTTC.

The V call is TRBV5-1, the J call TRBJ1-2; TRBD1 matches at 7 bases. The junction had 0 bases not matched to a gene; V was cut back by 0 bases and J by 7 bases. Per the germline V gene, CDR1 is SGHRS and CDR2 is YFSETQ. This CDR3 is built from 12 residues. As DNA, the CDR3 is TGCGCCAGCAGCTTGGGGGACAGTGGCTACACCTTC. Translated, it gives CASSLGDSGYTF.

The V and J genes are TRBV5-4 and TRBJ1-2; D might be TRBD1 (6 bases). The V end was cut by 1 base, the J end by 8 bases, with 18 bases between. In germline, CDR1 is SGHNT, CDR2 YYREEE (reference sequence). This CDR3 has 15 amino acids. The CDR3 DNA sequence: TGTGCCAGCAGCTTGTCCTTTGGCAGGGGTGACGGCTACACCTTC. It specifies CASSLSFGRGDGYTF.

This chain links TRBV5-1 with TRBJ1-3; maybe TRBD1 (6 bases). This CDR3 is built from 15 residues. The germline gives CDR1 SGHRS, CDR2 YFSETQ. The germline V and J ends were trimmed by 4 bases and 6 bases, with 17 bases remaining between them. Here the CDR3 reads CASSPDTGRENTIYF. The DNA of the CDR3 is TGCGCCAGCAGCCCAGATACAGGGCGGGAAAACACCATATATTTT.

The V gene is TRBV7-9, the J gene TRBJ1-2; the D gene is possibly TRBD1 (6 bases). This CDR3 is 14 amino acids long. From germline, CDR1 is SEHNR and CDR2 FQNEAQ (reference sequence). V gave up 2 bases and J gave up 8 bases, with 15 bases separating them. CDR3 protein: CASSLLGGPGGYTF. The CDR3 DNA follows: TGTGCCAGCAGCTTACTGGGGGGCCCGGGGGGCTACACCTTC.

The gene calls are TRBV20-1 and TRBJ1-5; no reliable D call. Germline CDR1 reads DFQATT; CDR2 reads SNEGSKA (reference sequence). Trimming left V 3 bases short and J 2 bases short, with 5 bases between. The CDR3 is 12 amino acids. The CDR3 protein is CSASLGNQPQHF. Here the CDR3 DNA reads TGCAGTGCTAGTTTGGGCAATCAGCCCCAGCATTTT.

The V call is TRBV11-2, the J call TRBJ2-5; D might be TRBD1 or TRBD2, each matching 7 bases. Trimming stripped 4 bases from V and 5 bases from J, with 17 bases between. This CDR3 comprises 15 residues. Germline-derived CDR1 and CDR2 are SGHAT and FQNNGV. The CDR3 spells CASSWNQGGAETQYF. CDR3 in DNA: TGTGCCAGCAGCTGGAATCAGGGGGGGGCGGAGACCCAGTACTTC.

The V and J genes are TRBV6-5 and TRBJ1-3; D uncertain. V was clipped by 5 bases and J by 1 base, with 9 bases between them. The CDR3 extends over 14 amino acids. Germline V gene sequence: CDR1 MNHEY, CDR2 SVGAGI. The CDR3 reads CASSPRESGNTIYF. The CDR3 nucleotides read TGTGCCAGCAGTCCAAGGGAATCTGGAAACACCATATATTTT.

The chain is built from TRBV11-2 and TRBJ2-3, with D maybe TRBD2 (7 bases). Germline V gives CDR1 SGHAT, CDR2 FQNNGV. Trimming cost V 5 bases and J 0 bases, with 12 bases left between them. The CDR3 spans 15 residues. CDR3 in amino acids: CASSQGRGSTDTQYF. The CDR3 DNA is TGTGCCAGCAGCCAGGGGAGGGGGAGCACAGATACGCAGTATTTT.

This clone occurred once. The rearrangement links TRBV5-1 to TRBJ2-7; 10 nucleotides agree with TRBD2. The CDR3 is 17 residues long. Per germline, CDR1 SGHRS and CDR2 YFSETQ. J lost 0 bases, V lost 1 base, and 7 bases had no gene match. In nucleotides, the CDR3 is TGCGCCAGCAGCTTGTTTAGCGGGGGGACAAGCTCCTACGAGCAGTACTTC. Protein: CASSLFSGGTSSYEQYF.

This clone has just a few counts. The rearrangement uses TRBV27 and TRBJ1-2, with a tentative D call TRBD1 (6 bases). Germline-derived CDR1 and CDR2 are MNHEY and SMNVEV (reference sequence). Trimming removed 5 bases from V and 8 bases from J, with 21 bases in between. There are 15 residues in the CDR3. The CDR3: CASSPHLLQGRGYTF. The CDR3 DNA reads as TGTGCCAGCAGTCCACATTTATTGCAGGGGCGCGGCTACACCTTC.

V usage is TRBV3-1 (or the pseudogene TRBV3-2) and J usage is TRBJ2-3, with 10 bases aligning to TRBD2. V was pared by 3 bases and J by 1 base, with 7 bases of the junction left unmatched. Per germline, CDR1 LGHDT and CDR2 YNNKEL (reference sequence). The CDR3 loop spans 17 amino acids. The CDR3 loop reads CASSQRTSGVGTDTQYF. In DNA form, the CDR3 reads TGTGCCAGCAGCCAGCGGACTAGCGGAGTGGGCACAGATACGCAGTATTTT.

The chain links TRBV28 to TRBJ2-1; 9 bases are shared with TRBD1. V was pared by 8 bases and J by 6 bases, with 5 bases of the junction left unmatched. Per the germline V gene, CDR1 is MDHEN and CDR2 is SYDVKM. The CDR3 loop spans 13 amino acids. The CDR3 loop is CASYRGPGNEQFF. The CDR3 DNA follows: TGTGCCAGCTACAGGGGGCCGGGCAATGAGCAGTTCTTC.

This chain uses TRBV28 with TRBJ1-1, with D maybe TRBD1 (6 bases). This CDR3 comprises 12 residues. Germline V gene sequence: CDR1 MDHEN, CDR2 SYDVKM. V was shortened by 10 bases and J by 4 bases, with 13 bases between the two germline ends. CDR3 amino acids: CATRGRGTEAFF. Here the CDR3 DNA reads TGTGCCACCAGGGGTAGGGGCACTGAAGCTTTCTTT.